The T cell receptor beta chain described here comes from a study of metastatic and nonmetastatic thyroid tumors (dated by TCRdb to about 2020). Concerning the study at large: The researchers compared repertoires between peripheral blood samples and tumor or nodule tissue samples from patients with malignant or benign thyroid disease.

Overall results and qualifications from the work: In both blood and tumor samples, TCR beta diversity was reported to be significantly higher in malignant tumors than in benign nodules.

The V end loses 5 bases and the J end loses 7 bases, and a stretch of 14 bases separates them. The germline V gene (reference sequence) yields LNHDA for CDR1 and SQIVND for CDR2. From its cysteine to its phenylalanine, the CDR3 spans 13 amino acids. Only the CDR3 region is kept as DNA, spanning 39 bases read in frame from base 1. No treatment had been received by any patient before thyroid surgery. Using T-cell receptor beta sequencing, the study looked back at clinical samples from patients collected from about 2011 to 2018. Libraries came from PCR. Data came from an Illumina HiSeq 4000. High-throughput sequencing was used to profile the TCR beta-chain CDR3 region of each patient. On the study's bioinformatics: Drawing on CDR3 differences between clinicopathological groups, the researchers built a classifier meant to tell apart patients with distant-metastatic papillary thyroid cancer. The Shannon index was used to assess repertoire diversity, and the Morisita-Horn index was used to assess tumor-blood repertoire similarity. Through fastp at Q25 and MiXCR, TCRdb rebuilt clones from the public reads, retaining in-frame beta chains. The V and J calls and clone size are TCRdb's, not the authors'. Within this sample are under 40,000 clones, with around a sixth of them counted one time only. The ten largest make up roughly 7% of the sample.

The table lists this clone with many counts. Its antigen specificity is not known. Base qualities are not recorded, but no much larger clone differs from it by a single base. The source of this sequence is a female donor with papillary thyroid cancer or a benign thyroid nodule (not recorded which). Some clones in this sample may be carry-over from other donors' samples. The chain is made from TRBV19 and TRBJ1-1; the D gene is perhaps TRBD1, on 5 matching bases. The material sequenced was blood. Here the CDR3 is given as CASSWGVGGEAFF. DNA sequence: TGTGCCAGTAGTTGGGGGGTCGGTGGTGAAGCTTTCTTT.